This TCR beta chain was sequenced in a study of identical twins. Study results and caveats: There was more out-of-frame TCR alpha sharing in monozygotic twins than models estimated. Possibly, invariant MAIT and iNKT cells partly confounded zero-insertion analyses. Fewer insertions characterized abundant cord blood beta clonotypes, whereas memory repertoires showed none.

This clonotype appeared many times. Antigen specificity is unknown. Template switching added a universal primer site; cDNA carried unique molecular identifiers. TCRdb passed the 5' RACE reads through MiXCR, listing each CDR3 protein once. Of around 250,000 distinct CDR3 sequences detected, around 8% appear once; the ten largest clones hold less than 4%. In addition, the sample was reused for a study of yellow fever vaccine responses in identical twins.

The source material was CD8+ T cells sorted from blood. The TCR sequence derives from a woman aged 18-29 years in good health.

CDR3 DNA sequence: TGCGCCAGCAGCCAAGATCCACAGAATACCTACGAGCAGTACTTC. The encoded protein is CASSQDPQNTYEQYF. The chain joins TRBV4-3 to TRBJ2-7, with D uncertain. Germline CDR1 LGHNA, CDR2 YSLEER. With 0 bases removed from V and 2 bases from J, the gap between germline ends came to 11 bases. The CDR3 contains 15 residues.